The 23 T cell receptor beta chains listed next were all sequenced from one sample in a study of graft-versus-host responses after intestinal transplantation. Antigens for these TCRs are unknown. Sequenced by immunoSEQ multiplex PCR; TCRdb stores in-frame clones only, minus some. The top ten hold roughly 0.4% of the sample, which has approximately 90,000 clones, just under 95% seen once. This specimen consisted of unstimulated CD8+ T cells sorted from spleen or lymph node cells, obtained before transplant. These receptors came from a human donor who was the organ donor for an intestinal transplant.

The gene calls are TRBV7-9 and TRBJ1-5; D is undetermined. Per the germline V gene, CDR1 is SEHNR and CDR2 is FQNEAQ (reference sequence). Deletions cut 1 base from V and 2 bases from J, with 9 bases between. The length of the CDR3 is 15 residues. The CDR3 DNA reads TGTGCCAGCAGCTTAGGTAGTTTGGGCAATCAGCCCCAGCATTTT. It specifies CASSLGSLGNQPQHF.

This clone was observed a handful of times. The chain carries TRBV4-3 and TRBJ1-1; perhaps TRBD1 as D (5 bases). CDR1 and CDR2 from the germline V gene are LGHNA and YSLEER. CDR3 length: 13 residues. V lost 1 base and J lost 7, with 10 bases in between. CDR3 loop: CASSQGKGYEAFF. The DNA for the CDR3 is TGCGCCAGCAGCCAAGGGAAGGGGTATGAAGCTTTCTTT.

V and J are TRBV15 and TRBJ2-7; 7 bases are a match to TRBD1. Looked up from germline, CDR1 is LNHNV and CDR2 is YYDKDF (reference sequence). The CDR3 runs 14 residues. With 3 bases clipped from V and 6 bases from J, the junction kept 8 bases outside the gene matches. In nucleotides, the CDR3 is TGTGCCACCAGCAGCCGGGACAGCCTCTCCGAGCAGTACTTC. The encoded protein is CATSSRDSLSEQYF.

V gene TRBV27 combines with J gene TRBJ2-7; perhaps TRBD1 as D (6 bases). This CDR3 has 13 amino acids. Trimming removed 5 bases from V and 5 bases from J, with 13 bases in between. Germline V gives CDR1 MNHEY, CDR2 SMNVEV (reference sequence). CDR3 DNA: TGTGCCAGCAGTGACATCGGGGACAACGAGCAGTACTTC. It codes for CASSDIGDNEQYF.

The rearrangement uses TRBV6-5 and TRBJ1-1; maybe TRBD1 (5 bases). The ends were cut back, 6 bases at V and 4 bases at J, with 18 bases in the middle. Germline CDR1 reads MNHEY; CDR2 reads SVGAGI. This CDR3 contains 15 residues. CDR3: CASRLGAYEATEAFF. CDR3 nucleotide sequence: TGTGCCAGCAGGCTAGGGGCTTACGAGGCCACTGAAGCTTTCTTT.

This clone was counted once. The V and J genes are TRBV4-1 and TRBJ2-2; D remains unclear. Germline CDR1 reads MGHRA; CDR2 reads YSYEKL. Between the trimmed V and J ends, which lost 0 bases and 1 base, there was a span of 6 bases. The CDR3 spans 15 residues. This chain's CDR3 is CASSQERVNTGELFF. CDR3 DNA sequence: TGCGCCAGCAGCCAAGAGCGCGTGAACACCGGGGAGCTGTTTTTT.

The chain combines TRBV7-9 with TRBJ1-2; D is possibly TRBD1 (6 bases). Germline V gene sequence: CDR1 SEHNR, CDR2 FQNEAQ (reference sequence). The CDR3 runs 16 residues. Trimming stripped 2 bases from V and 4 bases from J, with 17 bases between. For the CDR3, the DNA is TGTGCCAGCAGCTTACCTTGGACAGACGCCCGCTATGGCTACACCTTC. It is translated as CASSLPWTDARYGYTF. Full variable domain (rest looked up from reference TRBV7-9 and TRBJ1-2): DTGVSQNPRHKITKRGQNVTFRCDPISEHNRLYWYRQTLGQGPEFLTYFQNEAQLEKSRLLSDRFSAERPKGSFSTLEIQRTEQGDSAMYLCASSLPWTDARYGYTFGSGTRLTVV.

V is TRBV4-3 and J is TRBJ2-5, with a weak D call TRBD2 (6 bases). Germline loops: CDR1 LGHNA, CDR2 YSLEER. V gave up 1 base and J gave up 1 base, with 10 bases separating them. There are 15 residues in the CDR3. CDR3 in amino acids: CASSQVDGSQETQYF. CDR3 coding DNA: TGCGCCAGCAGCCAAGTTGACGGGAGCCAAGAGACCCAGTACTTC.

The chain links TRBV9 to TRBJ2-2; 13 nucleotides agree with TRBD2. Germline CDR1 is SGDLS and CDR2 is YYNGEE. The CDR3 has 17 amino acids. Trimming took 2 bases from V and 5 from J; bases not matched to a gene: 6. The CDR3 region is CASSVTSGGALTGELFF. Here the CDR3 DNA reads TGTGCCAGCAGCGTTACTAGCGGGGGGGCGTTAACCGGGGAGCTGTTTTTT.

The gene calls are TRBV7-6 and TRBJ2-5; D is uncertain. Per the germline V gene, CDR1 is SGHVS and CDR2 is FNYEAQ. Trimming pared 1 base from V and 1 base from J, leaving 13 bases between. CDR3 length equals 16 residues. CDR3 residues: CASSLVSGDVQETQYF. CDR3 DNA sequence: TGTGCCAGCAGCTTAGTTTCCGGAGACGTCCAAGAGACCCAGTACTTC.

The chain uses TRBV2 and TRBJ2-7; 13 nucleotides match TRBD2. Germline V gene lookup returns CDR1 SNHLY and CDR2 FYNNEI. The CDR3 extends over 16 amino acids. The V gene end was trimmed by 3 bases and the J gene end by 4 bases; junction bases not matched to a gene: 6. The chain's CDR3 is CASSEGTSGVWYEQYF. In DNA form, the CDR3 reads TGTGCCAGCAGTGAGGGGACTAGCGGGGTATGGTACGAGCAGTACTTC.

This chain connects TRBV19 to TRBJ1-1, with 7 bases aligning to TRBD1. This CDR3 spans 12 amino acids. V dropped 4 bases and J dropped 6; count of bases not matched to a gene: 2. Germline values: CDR1 LNHDA, CDR2 SQIVND (reference sequence). CDR3 sequence reads: CASSKGAPEAFF. Written as DNA, the CDR3 is TGTGCCAGTAGTAAGGGGGCCCCTGAAGCTTTCTTT.

This rearrangement joins TRBV2 to TRBJ2-3, with 10 nucleotides matching TRBD2. The junction had 11 bases not matched to a gene; V was cut back by 6 bases and J by 5 bases. From germline, CDR1 is SNHLY and CDR2 FYNNEI. The CDR3 extends over 16 amino acids. CDR3 in amino acids: CASRSSGGALGDTQYF. CDR3 coding DNA: TGTGCCAGCAGGTCGAGCGGGGGGGCCCTTGGAGATACGCAGTATTTT.

This sequence joins TRBV7-9 and TRBJ2-7; TRBD2 aligns across 7 bases. The CDR3 has 17 residues. The ends lost 4 bases at V and 0 bases at J; junction bases unmatched: 12. Germline-derived CDR1 and CDR2 are SEHNR and FQNEAQ (reference sequence). The CDR3 nucleotides are TGTGCCAGCAGCTCCCCGGTGAAGCGGGGAGGCTCCTACGAGCAGTACTTC. It specifies CASSSPVKRGGSYEQYF.

The rearrangement joins TRBV6-4 to TRBJ2-7; D unresolved. Germline V gives CDR1 MRHNA, CDR2 SNTAGT. CDR3 length: 20 amino acids. Trimming stripped 4 bases from V and 0 bases from J, with 28 bases between. For the CDR3, the DNA is TGTGCCAGCAGTGGCTCCAAGGTTCAGCCAGCGAACTCACCCTCCTACGAGCAGTACTTC. Translated, it gives CASSGSKVQPANSPSYEQYF.

V usage is TRBV4-3 and J usage is TRBJ1-1; D is perhaps TRBD1 (5 bases). Germline loops: CDR1 LGHNA, CDR2 YSLEER. The CDR3 extends over 12 amino acids. The V and J ends lost 1 base and 6 bases respectively, with 6 bases between them. In nucleotides, the CDR3 is TGCGCCAGCAGCCAAGGGGGGGCTGAAGCTTTCTTT. Translated, it gives CASSQGGAEAFF.

This clone was detected only once. The chain couples TRBV30 to TRBJ2-7; the match to TRBD1 covers 10 bases. The germline gives CDR1 GTSNPN, CDR2 SVGIG (reference sequence). The CDR3 covers 15 residues. The V and J ends lost 2 bases and 7 bases, in that order; junction bases with no gene match: 11. CDR3 sequence (DNA): TGTGCCTGGAGTCCCGGGACAGGGGCCCTTAGGGAGCAGTACTTC. As protein: CAWSPGTGALREQYF.

The genes are TRBV9 and TRBJ2-1; 11 nucleotides align to TRBD2. The CDR3 has 17 residues. The germline gives CDR1 SGDLS, CDR2 YYNGEE. The V gene end was trimmed by 1 base and the J gene end by 4 bases; junction bases not matched to a gene: 7. The CDR3 coding sequence is TGTGCCAGCAGCGTAAGCCCGCTAGCGGGGGGATACAATGAGCAGTTCTTC. As protein: CASSVSPLAGGYNEQFF.

The chain employs TRBV19 and TRBJ2-1; 9 positions agree with TRBD1. The germline CDR1 and CDR2 sequences are LNHDA and SQIVND (reference sequence). The V and J ends lost 5 bases and 10 bases, in that order; junction bases with no gene match: 6. There are 13 residues in the CDR3. Here the CDR3 reads CASSPGQGYEQFF. DNA for the CDR3: TGTGCCAGTAGTCCGGGACAGGGATACGAGCAGTTCTTC.

Comment on this clone: Germline is not matched at one junction end, which may reflect a read error. The chain employs TRBV7-2 and TRBJ1-2; 7 bases are a match to TRBD1. The CDR3 extends over 15 amino acids. Germline V gene lookup returns CDR1 SGHTA and CDR2 FQGNSA. The CDR3 bases are TGTGCCAGCGGCTTACGCTTAGACAGGGTCGGAGGCTACACCTTC. Its translation is CASGLRLDRVGGYTF.

The rearrangement links TRBV6-1 to TRBJ1-2; 7 nucleotides line up with TRBD1. The CDR3 is 14 residues long. The germline gives CDR1 MNHNS, CDR2 SASEGT. J gave up 4 bases and V 7 bases, and 9 bases lay outside the gene matches. The DNA of the CDR3 is TGTGCCAGCAAATACCTAGGGACAGCCTATGGCTACACCTTC. Protein product: CASKYLGTAYGYTF.

V and J are TRBV7-9 and TRBJ2-3; TRBD2 is a possible D gene (6 bases). V shed 6 bases and J shed 2 bases, with 18 bases lying between them. This CDR3 contains 16 residues. CDR1 SEHNR and CDR2 FQNEAQ come from the germline V gene (reference sequence). The CDR3 spells CASRADPGLYTDTQYF. CDR3 nucleotides: TGTGCCAGCAGGGCAGATCCGGGACTGTACACAGATACGCAGTATTTT.

This chain links TRBV23-1 with TRBJ2-4; D may be TRBD2 (6 bases). TRBV23-1 is treated as an ORF (open reading frame) with a function not yet certain. The CDR3 spans 10 residues. Trimming removed 10 bases at V and 7 bases at J, with 8 bases between. The CDR3 nucleotides are TGCGCCACCGGAGGGAACATTCAGTACTTC. This translates into CATGGNIQYF.